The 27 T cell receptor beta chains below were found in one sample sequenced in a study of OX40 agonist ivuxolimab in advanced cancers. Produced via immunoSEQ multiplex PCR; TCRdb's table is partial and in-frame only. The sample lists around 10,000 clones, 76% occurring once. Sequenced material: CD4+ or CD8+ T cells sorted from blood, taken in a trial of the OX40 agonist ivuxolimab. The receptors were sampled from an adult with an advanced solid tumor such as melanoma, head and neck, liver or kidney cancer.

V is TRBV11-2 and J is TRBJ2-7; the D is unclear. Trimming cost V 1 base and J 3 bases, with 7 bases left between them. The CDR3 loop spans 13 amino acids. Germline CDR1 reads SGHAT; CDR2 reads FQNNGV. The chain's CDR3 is CASSLGNLYEQYF. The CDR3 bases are TGTGCCAGCAGCTTAGGGAACCTCTACGAGCAGTACTTC.

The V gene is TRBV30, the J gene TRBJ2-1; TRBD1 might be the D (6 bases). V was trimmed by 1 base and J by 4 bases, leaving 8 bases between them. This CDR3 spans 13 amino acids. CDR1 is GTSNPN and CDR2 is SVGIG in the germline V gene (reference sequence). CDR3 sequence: CAWSGTVYNEQFF. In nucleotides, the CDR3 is TGTGCCTGGAGTGGGACAGTTTACAATGAGCAGTTCTTC.

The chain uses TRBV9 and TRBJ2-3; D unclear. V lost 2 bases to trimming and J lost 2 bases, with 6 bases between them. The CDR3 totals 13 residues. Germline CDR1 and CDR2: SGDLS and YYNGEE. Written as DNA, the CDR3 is TGTGCCAGCAGCGTCGATTTCACAGATACGCAGTATTTT. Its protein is CASSVDFTDTQYF.

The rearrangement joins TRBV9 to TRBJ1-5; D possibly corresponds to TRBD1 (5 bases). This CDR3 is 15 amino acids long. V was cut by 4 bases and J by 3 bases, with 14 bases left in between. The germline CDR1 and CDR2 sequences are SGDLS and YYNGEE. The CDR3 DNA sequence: TGTGCCAGCAGCCCCCGGGGGGGGGTCAATCAGCCCCAGCATTTT. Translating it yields CASSPRGGVNQPQHF.

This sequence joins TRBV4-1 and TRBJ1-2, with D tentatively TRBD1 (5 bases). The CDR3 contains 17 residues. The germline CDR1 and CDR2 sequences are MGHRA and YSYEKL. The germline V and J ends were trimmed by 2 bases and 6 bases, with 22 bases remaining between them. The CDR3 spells CASSQRFRVEGPNGYTF. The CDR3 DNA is TGCGCCAGCAGCCAAAGATTTAGGGTGGAGGGGCCCAATGGCTACACCTTC.

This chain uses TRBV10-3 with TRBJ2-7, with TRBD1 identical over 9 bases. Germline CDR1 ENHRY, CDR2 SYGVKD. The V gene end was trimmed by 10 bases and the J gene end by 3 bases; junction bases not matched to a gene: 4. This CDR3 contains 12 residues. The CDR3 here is CATTDRGYEQYF. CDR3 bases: TGTGCCACAACGGACAGGGGCTACGAGCAGTACTTC.

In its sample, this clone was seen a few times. CDR3 bases: TGTGCCAGCAGCGGGGCCGGTGGGAGCACAGATACGCAGTATTTT. This translates into CASSGAGGSTDTQYF. The rearrangement joins TRBV9 to TRBJ2-3; D is unclear. Deletions cut 3 bases from V and 0 bases from J, with 11 bases between. Germline V gives CDR1 SGDLS, CDR2 YYNGEE. This CDR3 is 15 amino acids long.

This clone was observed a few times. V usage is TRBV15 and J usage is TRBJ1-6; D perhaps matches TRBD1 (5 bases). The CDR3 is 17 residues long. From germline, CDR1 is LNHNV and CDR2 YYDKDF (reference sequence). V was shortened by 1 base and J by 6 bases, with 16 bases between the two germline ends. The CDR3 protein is CATSRVAAAGGNSPLHF. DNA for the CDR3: TGTGCCACCAGCAGAGTGGCGGCGGCGGGGGGTAATTCACCCCTCCACTTT.

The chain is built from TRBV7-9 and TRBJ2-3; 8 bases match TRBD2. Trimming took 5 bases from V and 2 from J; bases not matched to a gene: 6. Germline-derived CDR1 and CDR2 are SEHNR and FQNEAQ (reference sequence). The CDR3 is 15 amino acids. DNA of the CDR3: TGTGCCAGCAGCACCACAGCGGGGGTCACAGATACGCAGTATTTT. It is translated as CASSTTAGVTDTQYF.

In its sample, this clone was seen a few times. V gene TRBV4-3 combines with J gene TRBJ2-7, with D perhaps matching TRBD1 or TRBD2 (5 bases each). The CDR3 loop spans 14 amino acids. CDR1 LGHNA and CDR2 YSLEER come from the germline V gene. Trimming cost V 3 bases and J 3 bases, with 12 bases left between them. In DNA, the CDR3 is TGCGCCAGCAGCCAGGCCTGGGGGAACTACGAGCAGTACTTC. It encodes CASSQAWGNYEQYF.

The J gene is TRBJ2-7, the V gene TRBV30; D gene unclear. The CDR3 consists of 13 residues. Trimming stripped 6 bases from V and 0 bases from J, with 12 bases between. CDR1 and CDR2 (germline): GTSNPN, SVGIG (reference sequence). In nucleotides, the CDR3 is TGTGCCTGTAATCGTCCGAGCTCCTACGAGCAGTACTTC. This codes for CACNRPSSYEQYF.

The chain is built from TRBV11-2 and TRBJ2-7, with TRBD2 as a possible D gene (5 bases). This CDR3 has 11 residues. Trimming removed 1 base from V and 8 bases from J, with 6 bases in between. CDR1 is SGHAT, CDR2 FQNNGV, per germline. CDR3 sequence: CASSLGGKQYF. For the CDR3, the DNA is TGTGCCAGCAGCTTAGGAGGGAAGCAGTACTTC.

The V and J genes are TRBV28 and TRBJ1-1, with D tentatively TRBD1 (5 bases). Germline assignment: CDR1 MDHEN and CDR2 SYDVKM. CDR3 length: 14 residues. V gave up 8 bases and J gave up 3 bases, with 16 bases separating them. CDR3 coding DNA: TGTGCCAGCGGCCGAGTTTGGGGGGACACTGAAGCTTTCTTT. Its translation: CASGRVWGDTEAFF.

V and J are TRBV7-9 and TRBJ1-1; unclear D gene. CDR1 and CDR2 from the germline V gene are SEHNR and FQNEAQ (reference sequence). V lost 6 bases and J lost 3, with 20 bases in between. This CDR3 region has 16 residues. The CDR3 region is CASSSPVSIFHTEAFF. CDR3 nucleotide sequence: TGTGCCAGCAGTTCTCCGGTCAGTATATTCCACACTGAAGCTTTCTTT.

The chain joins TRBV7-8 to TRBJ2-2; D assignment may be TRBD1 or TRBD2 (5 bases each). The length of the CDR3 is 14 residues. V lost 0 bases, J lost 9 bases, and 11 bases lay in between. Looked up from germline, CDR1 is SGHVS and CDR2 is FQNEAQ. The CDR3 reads CASSLAGTSRELFF. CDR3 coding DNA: TGTGCCAGCAGCTTAGCCGGGACGAGTAGGGAGCTGTTTTTT.

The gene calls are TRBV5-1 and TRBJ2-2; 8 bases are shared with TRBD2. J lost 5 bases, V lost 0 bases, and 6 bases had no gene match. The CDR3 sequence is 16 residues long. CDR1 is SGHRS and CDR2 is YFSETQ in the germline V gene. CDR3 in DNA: TGCGCCAGCAGCTTGGCCGAAGCGGGGGATACCGGGGAGCTGTTTTTT. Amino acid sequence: CASSLAEAGDTGELFF.

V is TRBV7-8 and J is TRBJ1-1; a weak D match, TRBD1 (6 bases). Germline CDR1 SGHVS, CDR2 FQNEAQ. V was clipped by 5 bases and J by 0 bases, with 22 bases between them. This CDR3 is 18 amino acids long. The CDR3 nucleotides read TGTGCCAGCAGCCCTCATCGCGGGTCAGGGGATTTGAACACTGAAGCTTTCTTT. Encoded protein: CASSPHRGSGDLNTEAFF.

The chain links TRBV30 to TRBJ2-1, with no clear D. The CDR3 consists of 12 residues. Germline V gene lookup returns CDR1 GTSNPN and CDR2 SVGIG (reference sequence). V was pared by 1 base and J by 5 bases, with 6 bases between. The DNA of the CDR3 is TGTGCCTGGAGTGGGACCAACAATGAGCAGTTCTTC. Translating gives CAWSGTNNEQFF.

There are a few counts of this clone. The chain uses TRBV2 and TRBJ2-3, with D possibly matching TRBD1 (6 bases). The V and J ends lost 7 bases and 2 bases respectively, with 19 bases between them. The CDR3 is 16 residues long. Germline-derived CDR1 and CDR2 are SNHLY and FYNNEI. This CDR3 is CASTESQGLDTDTQYF. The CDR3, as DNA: TGTGCCAGCACAGAATCCCAGGGGCTTGACACAGATACGCAGTATTTT.

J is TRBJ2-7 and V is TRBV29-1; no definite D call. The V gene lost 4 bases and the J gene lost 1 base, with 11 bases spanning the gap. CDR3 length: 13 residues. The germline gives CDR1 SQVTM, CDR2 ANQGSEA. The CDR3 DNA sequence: TGCAGCGTTGTAGCCGGTGAATCCTACGAGCAGTACTTC. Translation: CSVVAGESYEQYF.

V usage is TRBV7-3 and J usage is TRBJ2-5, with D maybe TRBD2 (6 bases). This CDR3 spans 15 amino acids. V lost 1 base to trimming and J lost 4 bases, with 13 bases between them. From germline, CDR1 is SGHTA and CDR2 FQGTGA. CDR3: CASSLIRGGTETQYF. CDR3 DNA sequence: TGTGCCAGCAGCTTAATCCGCGGAGGGACAGAGACCCAGTACTTC. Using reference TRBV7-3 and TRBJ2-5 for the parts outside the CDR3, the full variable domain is GAGVSQTPSNKVTEKGKYVELRCDPISGHTALYWYRQSLGQGPEFLIYFQGTGAADDSGLPNDRFFAVRPEGSVSTLKIQRTERGDSAVYLCASSLIRGGTETQYFGPGTRLLVL.

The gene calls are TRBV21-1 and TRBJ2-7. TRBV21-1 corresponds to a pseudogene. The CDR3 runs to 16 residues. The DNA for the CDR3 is TGTGCCAGCAGCAAAAGGGCGTTTGTCGGCTCCTACGAGCAGTACTTC. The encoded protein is CASSKRAFVGSYEQYF.

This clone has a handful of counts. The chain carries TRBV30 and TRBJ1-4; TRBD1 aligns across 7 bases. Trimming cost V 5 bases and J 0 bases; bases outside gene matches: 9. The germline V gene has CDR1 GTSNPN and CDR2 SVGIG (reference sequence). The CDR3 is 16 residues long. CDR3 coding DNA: TGTGCCTGGGCGAGACAGGGATTCGCAACTAATGAAAAACTGTTTTTT. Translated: CAWARQGFATNEKLFF.

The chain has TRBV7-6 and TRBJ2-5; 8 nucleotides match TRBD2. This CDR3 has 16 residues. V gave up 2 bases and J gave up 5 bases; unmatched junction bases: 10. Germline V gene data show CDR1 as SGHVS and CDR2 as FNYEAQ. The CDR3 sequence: CASSLLGGVGSETQYF. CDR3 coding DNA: TGTGCCAGCAGCTTACTCGGGGGGGTCGGTTCGGAGACCCAGTACTTC.

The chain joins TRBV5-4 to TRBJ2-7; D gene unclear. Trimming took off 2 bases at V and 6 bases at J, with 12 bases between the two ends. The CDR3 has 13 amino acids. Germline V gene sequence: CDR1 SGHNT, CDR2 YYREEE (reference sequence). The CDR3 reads CASSFARYGEQYF. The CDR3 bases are TGTGCCAGCAGCTTCGCCAGGTATGGCGAGCAGTACTTC.

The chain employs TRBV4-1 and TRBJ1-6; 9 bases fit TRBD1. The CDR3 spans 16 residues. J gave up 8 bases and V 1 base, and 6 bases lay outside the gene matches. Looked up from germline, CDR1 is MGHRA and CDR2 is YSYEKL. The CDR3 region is CASSQGPGQGYSPLHF. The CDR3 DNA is TGCGCCAGCAGCCAAGGACCGGGACAGGGTTATTCACCCCTCCACTTT.

The CDR3 region has the DNA TGTGCCAGCAGCGTAGTGGGGGGAAGCTTGAACACTGAAGCTTTCTTT. Its protein product is CASSVVGGSLNTEAFF. This rearrangement joins TRBV9 to TRBJ1-1, with D tentatively TRBD1 (5 bases). The V gene's germline CDR1 is SGDLS and CDR2 YYNGEE. The ends were cut back, 0 bases at V and 0 bases at J, with 12 bases in the middle. The CDR3 is 16 residues long.